This TCR beta chain was sequenced in a study of blood T cells in healthy people across ages. Findings of the study overall: One million T cells yielded diversity estimates that were considered underestimates. Long-lived donors exceeded aged donors in naive CD4+ cells and diversity. Diversity of TCR beta correlated strongly with naive T cell percentage.

This clonotype was seen a handful of times. Antigen: not known. A second PCR of about 7 to 11 cycles used a sample-barcoded 5' primer and a J-beta primer mix. Every molecule of cDNA carried a tag from a template-switch adaptor with 12 random nucleotides. TCRdb reprocessed the 5' RACE reads with MiXCR, giving one entry per CDR3 protein. The sample records about a million distinct CDR3 sequences, 51% being singletons. V was clipped by 5 bases and J by 8 bases; unmatched bases: 18. The CDR3 covers 17 residues. Germline CDR1 reads SGHTA; CDR2 reads FQGNSA. Sequenced material: blood. The receptor's source is a woman aged 60-70 years in good health. The chain links TRBV7-2 to TRBJ1-2, with TRBD1 matching 9 bases. CDR3 sequence (DNA): TGTGCCAGCAGCCAAACCGCTTGGACAGGGGAAAGGAGGGGCTACACCTTC. Its translation: CASSQTAWTGERRGYTF.